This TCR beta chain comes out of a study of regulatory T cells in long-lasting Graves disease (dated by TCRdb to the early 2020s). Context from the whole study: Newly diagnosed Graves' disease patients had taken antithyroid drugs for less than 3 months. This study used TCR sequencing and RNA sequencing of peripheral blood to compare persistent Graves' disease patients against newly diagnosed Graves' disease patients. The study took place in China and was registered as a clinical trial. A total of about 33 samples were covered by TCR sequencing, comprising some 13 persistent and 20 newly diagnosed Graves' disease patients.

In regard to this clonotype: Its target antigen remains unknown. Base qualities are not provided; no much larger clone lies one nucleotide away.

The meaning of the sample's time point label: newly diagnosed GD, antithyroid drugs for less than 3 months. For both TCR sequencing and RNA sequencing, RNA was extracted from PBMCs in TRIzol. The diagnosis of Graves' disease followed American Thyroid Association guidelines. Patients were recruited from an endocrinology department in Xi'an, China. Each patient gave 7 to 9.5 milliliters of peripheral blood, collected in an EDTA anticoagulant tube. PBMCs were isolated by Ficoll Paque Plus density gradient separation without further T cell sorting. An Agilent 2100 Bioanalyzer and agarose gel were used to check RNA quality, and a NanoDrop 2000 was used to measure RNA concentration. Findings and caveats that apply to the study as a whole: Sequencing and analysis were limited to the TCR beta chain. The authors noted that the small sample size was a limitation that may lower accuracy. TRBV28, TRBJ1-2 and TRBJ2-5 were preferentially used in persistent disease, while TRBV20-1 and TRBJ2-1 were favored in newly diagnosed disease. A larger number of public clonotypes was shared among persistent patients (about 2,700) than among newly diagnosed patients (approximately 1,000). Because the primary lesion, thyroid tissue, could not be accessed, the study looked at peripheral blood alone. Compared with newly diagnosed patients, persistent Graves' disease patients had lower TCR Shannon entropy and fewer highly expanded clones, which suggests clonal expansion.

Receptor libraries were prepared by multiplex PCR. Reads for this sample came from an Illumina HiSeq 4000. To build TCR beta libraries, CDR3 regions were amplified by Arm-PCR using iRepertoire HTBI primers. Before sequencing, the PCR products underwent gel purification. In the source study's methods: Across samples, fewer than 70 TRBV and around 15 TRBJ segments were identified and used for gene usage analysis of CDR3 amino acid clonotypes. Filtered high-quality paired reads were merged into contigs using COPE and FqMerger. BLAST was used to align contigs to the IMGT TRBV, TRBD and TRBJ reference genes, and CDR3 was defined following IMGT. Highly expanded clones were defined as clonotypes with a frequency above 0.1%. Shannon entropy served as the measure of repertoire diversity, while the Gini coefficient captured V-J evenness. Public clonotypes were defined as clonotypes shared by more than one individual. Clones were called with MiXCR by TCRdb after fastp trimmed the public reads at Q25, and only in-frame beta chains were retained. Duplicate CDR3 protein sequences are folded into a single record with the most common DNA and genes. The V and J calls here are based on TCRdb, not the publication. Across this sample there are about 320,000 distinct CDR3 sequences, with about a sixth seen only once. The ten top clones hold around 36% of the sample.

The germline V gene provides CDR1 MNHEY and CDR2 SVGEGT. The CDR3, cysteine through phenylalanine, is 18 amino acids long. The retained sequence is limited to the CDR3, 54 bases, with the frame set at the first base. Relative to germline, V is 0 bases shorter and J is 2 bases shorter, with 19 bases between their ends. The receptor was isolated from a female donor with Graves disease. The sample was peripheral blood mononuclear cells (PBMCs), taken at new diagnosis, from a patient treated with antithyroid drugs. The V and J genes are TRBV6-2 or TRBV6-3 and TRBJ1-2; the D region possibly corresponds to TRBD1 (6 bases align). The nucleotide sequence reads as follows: TGTGCCAGCAGTTACTCGTCCGGGACAACAACGAGAAACTATGGCTACACCTTC. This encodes CASSYSSGTTTRNYGYTF.